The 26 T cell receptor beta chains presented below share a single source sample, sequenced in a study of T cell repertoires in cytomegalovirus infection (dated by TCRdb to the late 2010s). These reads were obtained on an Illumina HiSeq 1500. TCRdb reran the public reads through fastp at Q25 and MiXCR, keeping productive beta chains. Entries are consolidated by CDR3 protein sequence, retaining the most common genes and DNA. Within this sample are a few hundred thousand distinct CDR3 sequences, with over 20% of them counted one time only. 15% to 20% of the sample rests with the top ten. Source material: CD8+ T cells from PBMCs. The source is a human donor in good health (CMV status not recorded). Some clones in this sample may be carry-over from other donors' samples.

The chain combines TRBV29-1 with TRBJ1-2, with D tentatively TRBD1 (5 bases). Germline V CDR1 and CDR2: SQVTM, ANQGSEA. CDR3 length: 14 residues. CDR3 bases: TGCAGTTCACGGGGCCGGGGAACGGGTTGTGGCTACACCTTC. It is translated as CSSRGRGTGCGYTF.

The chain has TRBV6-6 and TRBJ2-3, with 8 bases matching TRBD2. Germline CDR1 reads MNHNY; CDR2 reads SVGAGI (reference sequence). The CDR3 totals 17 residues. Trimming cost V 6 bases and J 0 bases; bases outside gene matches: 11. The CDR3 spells CASSPHPGGPSTDTQYF. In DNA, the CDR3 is TGTGCCAGCAGCCCCCACCCGGGGGGGCCGAGCACAGATACGCAGTATTTT.

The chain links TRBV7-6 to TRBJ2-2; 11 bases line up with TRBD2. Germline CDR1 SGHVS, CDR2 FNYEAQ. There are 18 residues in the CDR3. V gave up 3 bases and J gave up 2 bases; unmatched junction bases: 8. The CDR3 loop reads CASSLLSGGARNTGELFF. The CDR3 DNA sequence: TGTGCCAGCAGCTTGCTTAGCGGGGGGGCCAGAAACACCGGGGAGCTGTTTTTT.

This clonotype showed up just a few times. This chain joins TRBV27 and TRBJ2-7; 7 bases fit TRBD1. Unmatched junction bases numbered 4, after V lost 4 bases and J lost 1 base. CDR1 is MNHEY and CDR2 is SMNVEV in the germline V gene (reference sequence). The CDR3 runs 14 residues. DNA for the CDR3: TGTGCCAGCAGTTCCTACAGGGGTTCCTACGAGCAGTACTTC. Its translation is CASSSYRGSYEQYF.

CDR3 in amino acids: CASSSGQEGNTGELFF. CDR3 sequence (DNA): TGCGCCAGCAGCTCGGGACAGGAAGGGAACACCGGGGAGCTGTTTTTT. The chain employs TRBV5-1 and TRBJ2-2; 8 bases fit TRBD1. Trimming took 3 bases from V and 1 from J; bases not matched to a gene: 5. CDR1 is SGHRS and CDR2 is YFSETQ in the germline V gene. CDR3 length: 16 amino acids.

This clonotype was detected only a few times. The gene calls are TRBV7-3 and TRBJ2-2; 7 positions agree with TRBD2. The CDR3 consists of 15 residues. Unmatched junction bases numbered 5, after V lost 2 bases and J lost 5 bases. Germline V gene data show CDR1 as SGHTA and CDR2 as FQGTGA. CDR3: CASSLGLDWTGELFF. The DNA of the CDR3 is TGTGCCAGCAGCTTAGGACTAGATTGGACCGGGGAGCTGTTTTTT.

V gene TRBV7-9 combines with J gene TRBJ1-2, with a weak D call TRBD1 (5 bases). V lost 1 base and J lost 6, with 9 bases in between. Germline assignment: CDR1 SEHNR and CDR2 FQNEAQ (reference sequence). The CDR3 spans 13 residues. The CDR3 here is CASSLEGLNGYTF. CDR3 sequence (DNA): TGTGCCAGCAGCTTAGAGGGGTTGAATGGCTACACCTTC.

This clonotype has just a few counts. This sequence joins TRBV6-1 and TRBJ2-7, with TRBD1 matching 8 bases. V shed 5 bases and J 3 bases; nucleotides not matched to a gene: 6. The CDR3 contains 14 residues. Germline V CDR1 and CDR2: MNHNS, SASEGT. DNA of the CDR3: TGTGCCAGCAGTTTGCAGGGGGCGTTCTACGAGCAGTACTTC. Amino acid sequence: CASSLQGAFYEQYF.

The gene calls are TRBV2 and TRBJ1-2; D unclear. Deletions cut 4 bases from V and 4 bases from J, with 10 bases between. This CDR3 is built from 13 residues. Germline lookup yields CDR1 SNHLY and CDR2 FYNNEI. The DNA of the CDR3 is TGTGCCAGCAGTGGATCGGTCAGCTATGGCTACACCTTC. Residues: CASSGSVSYGYTF.

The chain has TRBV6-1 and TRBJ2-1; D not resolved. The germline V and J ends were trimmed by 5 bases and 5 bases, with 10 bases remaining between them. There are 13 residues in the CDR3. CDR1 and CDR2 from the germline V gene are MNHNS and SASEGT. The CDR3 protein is CASSYGPDNEQFF. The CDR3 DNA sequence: TGTGCCAGCAGTTACGGACCGGACAATGAGCAGTTCTTC.

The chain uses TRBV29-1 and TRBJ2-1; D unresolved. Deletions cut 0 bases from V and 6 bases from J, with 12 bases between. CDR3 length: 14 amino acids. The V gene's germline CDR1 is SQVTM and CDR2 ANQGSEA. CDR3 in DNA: TGCAGCGTTGAAGATCTGGTCAGCCTCAATGAGCAGTTCTTC. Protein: CSVEDLVSLNEQFF.

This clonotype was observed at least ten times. DNA of the CDR3: TGTGCCAGCAGCTCACCACAGGAGTCTACGGATACGCAGTATTTT. It specifies CASSSPQESTDTQYF. V usage is TRBV7-6 and J usage is TRBJ2-3; D might be TRBD1 (5 bases). The V gene's germline CDR1 is SGHVS and CDR2 FNYEAQ. V was pared by 4 bases and J by 6 bases, with 17 bases between. The CDR3 totals 15 residues.

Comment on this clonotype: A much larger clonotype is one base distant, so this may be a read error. CDR3: CASSDFGTSGKAYNEQFF. The CDR3 DNA reads as TGTGCCAGCAGTGATTTCGGGACTAGCGGGAAAGCCTACAATGAGCAGTTCTTC. The rearrangement uses TRBV2 and TRBJ2-1, with 13 bases identical to TRBD2. This CDR3 has 18 residues. The junction had 7 bases not matched to a gene; V was cut back by 3 bases and J by 2 bases. Germline V gene lookup returns CDR1 SNHLY and CDR2 FYNNEI.

CDR3 in amino acids: CSATGTDVSSEKLFF. DNA of the CDR3: TGCAGTGCTACCGGGACGGACGTTAGTTCTGAAAAACTGTTTTTT. The V gene is TRBV20-1, the J gene TRBJ1-4; D perhaps matches TRBD1 (5 bases). The V end lost 4 bases, the J end lost 7 bases, and 19 bases lay between the germline ends. The CDR3 runs to 15 residues. In germline, CDR1 is DFQATT, CDR2 SNEGSKA (reference sequence).

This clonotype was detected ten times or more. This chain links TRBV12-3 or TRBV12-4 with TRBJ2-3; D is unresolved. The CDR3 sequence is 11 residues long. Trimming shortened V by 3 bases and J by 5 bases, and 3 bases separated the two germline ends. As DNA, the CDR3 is TGTGCCAGCAGTTTCATAGATACGCAGTATTTT. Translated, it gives CASSFIDTQYF.

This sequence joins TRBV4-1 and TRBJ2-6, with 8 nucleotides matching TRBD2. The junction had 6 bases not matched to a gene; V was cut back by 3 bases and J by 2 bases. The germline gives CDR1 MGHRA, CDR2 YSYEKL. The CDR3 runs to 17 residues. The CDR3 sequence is CASSHPSGGTGANVLTF. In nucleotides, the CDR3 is TGCGCCAGCAGCCACCCTTCGGGGGGGACTGGGGCCAACGTCCTGACTTTC.

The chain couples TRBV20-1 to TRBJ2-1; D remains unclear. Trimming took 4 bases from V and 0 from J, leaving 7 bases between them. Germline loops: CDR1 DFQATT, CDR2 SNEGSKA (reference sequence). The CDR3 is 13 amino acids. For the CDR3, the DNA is TGCAGTGCTAAAGAGTACTCCTACAATGAGCAGTTCTTC. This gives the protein CSAKEYSYNEQFF.

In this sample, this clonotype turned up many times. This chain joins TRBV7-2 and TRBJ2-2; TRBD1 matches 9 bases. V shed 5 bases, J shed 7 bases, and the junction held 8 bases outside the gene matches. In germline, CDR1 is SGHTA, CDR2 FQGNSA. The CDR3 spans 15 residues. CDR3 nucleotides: TGTGCCAGCAGCCCGGGGGACAGGGCTCACGGGGAGCTGTTTTTT. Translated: CASSPGDRAHGELFF.

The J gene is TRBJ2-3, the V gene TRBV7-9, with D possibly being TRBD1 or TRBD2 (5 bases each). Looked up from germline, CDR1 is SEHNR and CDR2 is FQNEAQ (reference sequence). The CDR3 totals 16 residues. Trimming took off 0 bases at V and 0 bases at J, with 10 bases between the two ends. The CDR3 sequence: CASSLARDGSTDTQYF. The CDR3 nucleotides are TGTGCCAGCAGCTTAGCCCGGGACGGGAGCACAGATACGCAGTATTTT.

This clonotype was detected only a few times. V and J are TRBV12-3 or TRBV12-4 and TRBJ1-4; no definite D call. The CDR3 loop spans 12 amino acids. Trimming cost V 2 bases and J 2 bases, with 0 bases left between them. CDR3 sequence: CASSLTNEKLFF. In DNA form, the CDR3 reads TGTGCCAGCAGTTTAACTAATGAAAAACTGTTTTTT.

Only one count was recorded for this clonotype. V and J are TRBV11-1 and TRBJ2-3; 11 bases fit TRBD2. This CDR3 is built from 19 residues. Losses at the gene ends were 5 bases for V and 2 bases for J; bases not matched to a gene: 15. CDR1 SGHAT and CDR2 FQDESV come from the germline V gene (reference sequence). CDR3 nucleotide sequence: TGTGCCAGCAGCGGGCAGACTAGCGGGGATATCCCCCACACAGATACGCAGTATTTT. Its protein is CASSGQTSGDIPHTDTQYF.

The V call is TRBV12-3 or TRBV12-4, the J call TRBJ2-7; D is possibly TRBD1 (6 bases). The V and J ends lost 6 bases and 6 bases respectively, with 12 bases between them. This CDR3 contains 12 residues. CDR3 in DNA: TGTGCCAGCAGCCAGGGGCTGGGCGAGCAGTACTTC. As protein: CASSQGLGEQYF.

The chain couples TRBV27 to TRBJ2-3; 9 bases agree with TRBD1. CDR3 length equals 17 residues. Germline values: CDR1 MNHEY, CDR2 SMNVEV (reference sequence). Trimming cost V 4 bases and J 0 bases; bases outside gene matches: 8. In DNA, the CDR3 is TGTGCCAGCAGTTCTCTTCGGACAGGGGCCAGCACAGATACGCAGTATTTT. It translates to CASSSLRTGASTDTQYF.

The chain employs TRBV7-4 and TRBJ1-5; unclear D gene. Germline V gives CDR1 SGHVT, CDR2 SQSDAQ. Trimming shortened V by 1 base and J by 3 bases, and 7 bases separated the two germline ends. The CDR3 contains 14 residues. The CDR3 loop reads CASSLVADNQPQHF. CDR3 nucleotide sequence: TGTGCCAGCAGCTTAGTGGCAGACAATCAGCCCCAGCATTTT.

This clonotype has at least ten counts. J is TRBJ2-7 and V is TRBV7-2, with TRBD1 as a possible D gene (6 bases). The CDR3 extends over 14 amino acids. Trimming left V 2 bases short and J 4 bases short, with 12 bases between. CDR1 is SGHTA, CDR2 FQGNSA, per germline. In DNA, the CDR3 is TGTGCCAGCAGCTTAACAGGGTCTTTATACGAGCAGTACTTC. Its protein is CASSLTGSLYEQYF.

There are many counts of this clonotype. The CDR3 DNA sequence: TGTGCCACCAGTGATTTCGGCGGCCGGGGGGGGGTGATAAACACCGGGGAGCTGTTTTTT. This translates into CATSDFGGRGGVINTGELFF. J is TRBJ2-2 and V is TRBV24-1; 8 bases align to TRBD2. Germline V gives CDR1 KGHDR, CDR2 SFDVKD. This CDR3 spans 20 amino acids. After removal of 1 base from V and 2 bases from J, the junction contained 14 bases not matched to a gene.